Following are 25 T cell receptor beta chains from one sample sequenced in a study of cytomegalovirus exposure and HLA in healthy donors. The PCR contained 60 Vbeta and 13 Jbeta primers. The protocol was immunoSEQ multiplex PCR, while the TCRdb copy is restricted to in-frame clones and leaves out a portion. The sample holds 200,000 to 250,000 clones; roughly 84% are singletons and the top ten take 1.7%. The source material was PBMCs. These receptor sequences come from a man aged 50-59 years in good health and CMV-seronegative.

Written as DNA, the CDR3 is TGTGCCTGGAGTAAGGGGAGCAATCAGCCCCAGCATTTT. This codes for CAWSKGSNQPQHF. The chain links TRBV30 to TRBJ1-5, with a tentative D call TRBD1 (5 bases). This CDR3 spans 13 amino acids. Looked up from germline, CDR1 is GTSNPN and CDR2 is SVGIG (reference sequence). V lost 2 bases and J 1 base, leaving 6 bases between the germline ends.

The chain recombines TRBV7-9 with TRBJ2-7; 7 bases align to TRBD1. The junction had 6 bases not matched to a gene; V was cut back by 7 bases and J by 3 bases. CDR1 SEHNR and CDR2 FQNEAQ come from the germline V gene (reference sequence). This CDR3 is built from 13 residues. The CDR3 region has the DNA TGTGCCAGCAACAGACAGGGAAGCTACGAGCAGTACTTC. Translation gives CASNRQGSYEQYF. The whole variable domain, filled in from reference TRBV7-9 and TRBJ2-7, reads DTGVSQNPRHKITKRGQNVTFRCDPISEHNRLYWYRQTLGQGPEFLTYFQNEAQLEKSRLLSDRFSAERPKGSFSTLEIQRTEQGDSAMYLCASNRQGSYEQYFGPGTRLTVT.

V usage is TRBV29-1 and J usage is TRBJ2-6, with 7 nucleotides matching TRBD2. This CDR3 comprises 15 residues. CDR1 SQVTM and CDR2 ANQGSEA come from the germline V gene. With V trimmed by 4 bases and J by 4 bases, 7 bases remained unmatched. This CDR3 is CSVGGGGSGANVLTF. As DNA, the CDR3 is TGCAGCGTTGGTGGGGGGGGGTCGGGGGCCAACGTCCTGACTTTC.

This clone was seen once. This sequence joins TRBV28 and TRBJ2-5, with TRBD2 identical over 9 bases. CDR3 length: 12 residues. Germline CDR1 reads MDHEN; CDR2 reads SYDVKM. The junction had 4 bases not matched to a gene; V was cut back by 7 bases and J by 7 bases. This CDR3 reads CASTSGKGTQYF. The CDR3 DNA sequence: TGTGCCAGCACTAGCGGGAAGGGGACCCAGTACTTC.

The V and J genes are TRBV4-2 and TRBJ2-6; 8 nucleotides match TRBD1. The V gene's germline CDR1 is LGHNA and CDR2 YNFKEQ. This CDR3 contains 15 residues. J was trimmed by 12 bases and V by 0 bases; bases with no gene match: 7. CDR3 bases: TGTGCCAGCAGCCAAGACAGGGGGCCACAGCGCGTCCTGACTTTC. This codes for CASSQDRGPQRVLTF.

V gene TRBV19 combines with J gene TRBJ1-3, with a possible D match to TRBD1 (6 bases). Germline CDR1 LNHDA, CDR2 SQIVND (reference sequence). The ends were cut back, 10 bases at V and 0 bases at J, with 19 bases in the middle. This CDR3 has 16 amino acids. CDR3 sequence (DNA): TGTGCCACCATTGATCCTGCGGGGGCCTCTGGAAACACCATATATTTT. Amino acid sequence: CATIDPAGASGNTIYF. Together with reference TRBV19 and TRBJ1-3, the CDR3 gives the full variable domain: DGGITQSPKYLFRKEGQNVTLSCEQNLNHDAMYWYRQDPGQGLRLIYYSQIVNDFQKGDIAEGYSVSREKKESFPLTVTSAQKNPTAFYLCATIDPAGASGNTIYFGEGSWLTVV.

This chain connects TRBV27 to TRBJ2-5; 9 positions match TRBD2. CDR3 size: 19 residues. V trimming: 2 bases; J trimming: 5 bases; junction bases outside the gene matches: 18. Germline assignment: CDR1 MNHEY and CDR2 SMNVEV (reference sequence). For the CDR3, the DNA is TGTGCCAGCAGTTTAGTACCCCCCCGTGATAGCGGGAGTCGGGAGACCCAGTACTTC. This gives the protein CASSLVPPRDSGSRETQYF.

This clone was counted a single time. The chain combines TRBV30 with TRBJ2-4, with 7 bases fitting TRBD1. V lost 2 bases, J lost 3 bases, and 10 bases stayed unmatched. Germline CDR1 and CDR2: GTSNPN and SVGIG (reference sequence). The CDR3 extends over 16 amino acids. CDR3 in DNA: TGTGCCTGGAGTCCGACCTCTACAGGGGTCAAAAACATTCAGTACTTC. It yields the protein CAWSPTSTGVKNIQYF.

V gene TRBV5-1 combines with J gene TRBJ2-2, with D uncertain. The ends were cut back, 2 bases at V and 6 bases at J, with 11 bases in the middle. CDR1 and CDR2 from the germline V gene are SGHRS and YFSETQ. The CDR3 is 14 amino acids. In DNA, the CDR3 is TGCGCCAGCAGCTTAAGTCGTTCGGCCGGGGAGCTGTTTTTT. It translates to CASSLSRSAGELFF.

V and J are TRBV6-5 and TRBJ2-7; 11 bases are a match to TRBD1. V gave up 6 bases and J gave up 3 bases; unmatched junction bases: 4. Germline V gene sequence: CDR1 MNHEY, CDR2 SVGAGI. The CDR3 length is 14 residues. The CDR3 region is CASSPDRGLYEQYF. CDR3 nucleotides: TGTGCCAGCAGCCCGGACAGGGGGCTCTACGAGCAGTACTTC.

This chain uses TRBV19 with TRBJ1-2, with D possibly matching TRBD1 (5 bases). Trimming removed 4 bases from V and 7 bases from J, with 19 bases in between. CDR3 length equals 15 residues. CDR1 is LNHDA, CDR2 SQIVND, per germline (reference sequence). The CDR3 region has the DNA TGTGCCAGTAGTAGTGGCGGGACGGCGGCGGGTGGCTACACCTTC. Translating it yields CASSSGGTAAGGYTF.

The chain recombines TRBV2 with TRBJ2-5, with no clear D. This CDR3 spans 11 amino acids. Germline CDR1 is SNHLY and CDR2 is FYNNEI. Trimming took off 7 bases at V and 7 bases at J, with 10 bases between the two ends. The CDR3 loop reads CASIMSGTQYF. The DNA of the CDR3 is TGTGCCAGCATCATGTCCGGGACCCAGTACTTC.

This clone appeared once. The chain couples TRBV29-1 to TRBJ2-3, with 10 bases identical to TRBD2. Trimming cost V 3 bases and J 3 bases; bases outside gene matches: 3. Looked up from germline, CDR1 is SQVTM and CDR2 is ANQGSEA. There are 14 residues in the CDR3. The CDR3 reads CSVDGAGGTDTQYF. CDR3 DNA sequence: TGCAGCGTTGACGGAGCGGGAGGGACAGATACGCAGTATTTT.

V gene TRBV7-2 combines with J gene TRBJ1-3; D might be TRBD1 (6 bases). Germline CDR1 and CDR2: SGHTA and FQGNSA. This CDR3 is 16 amino acids long. V lost 1 base to trimming and J lost 4 bases, with 14 bases between them. The CDR3 nucleotides read TGTGCCAGCAGCTTAGAGCCAGGGGTTATGGGAAACACCATATATTTT. This sequence encodes CASSLEPGVMGNTIYF. Full variable domain (rest looked up from reference TRBV7-2 and TRBJ1-3): GAGVSQSPSNKVTEKGKDVELRCDPISGHTALYWYRQSLGQGLEFLIYFQGNSAPDKSGLPSDRFSAERTGGSVSTLTIQRTQQEDSAVYLCASSLEPGVMGNTIYFGEGSWLTVV.

The genes are TRBV4-2 and TRBJ2-5; possibly TRBD1 for D (5 bases). Germline V CDR1 and CDR2: LGHNA, YNFKEQ. The CDR3 contains 15 residues. V lost 4 bases to trimming and J lost 5 bases, with 17 bases between them. CDR3 nucleotides: TGTGCCAGCAGCCGCGCATCAGGGTCGGAGGAGACCCAGTACTTC. Protein sequence: CASSRASGSEETQYF.

This chain links TRBV5-4 with TRBJ1-2; the match to TRBD1 covers 9 bases. The germline gives CDR1 SGHNT, CDR2 YYREEE (reference sequence). The CDR3 runs 13 residues. V gave up 2 bases and J gave up 7 bases; unmatched junction bases: 3. Written as DNA, the CDR3 is TGTGCCAGCAGCTTACAGGGGGCTGGTGGCTACACCTTC. Its protein product is CASSLQGAGGYTF. The complete variable domain, with remaining parts taken from reference TRBV5-4 and TRBJ1-2, reads ETGVTQSPTHLIKTRGQQVTLRCSSQSGHNTVSWYQQALGQGPQFIFQYYREEENGRGNFPPRFSGLQFPNYSSELNVNALELDDSALYLCASSLQGAGGYTFGSGTRLTVV.

In its sample, this clone was seen a few times. The chain uses TRBV6-5 and TRBJ2-1; TRBD1 matches 10 bases. The V and J ends lost 6 bases and 7 bases, in that order; junction bases with no gene match: 9. Germline CDR1 and CDR2: MNHEY and SVGAGI. The CDR3 spans 15 residues. In DNA, the CDR3 is TGTGCCAGCAGCAGAACGGGACAGGGGTTGAATGAGCAGTTCTTC. Its translation: CASSRTGQGLNEQFF.

The chain joins TRBV7-9 to TRBJ2-7, with a weak D call TRBD2 (6 bases). V lost 1 base and J 3 bases, leaving 16 bases between the germline ends. The germline gives CDR1 SEHNR, CDR2 FQNEAQ (reference sequence). The CDR3 extends over 16 amino acids. The CDR3 reads CASSLGRGERSYEQYF. The CDR3 coding sequence is TGTGCCAGCAGCTTAGGGCGGGGAGAACGCAGCTACGAGCAGTACTTC.

This clone appeared a few times. The rearrangement links TRBV11-3 to TRBJ2-7; 8 positions agree with TRBD2. This CDR3 is 15 amino acids long. V gave up 2 bases and J gave up 3 bases; unmatched junction bases: 6. Germline-derived CDR1 and CDR2 are SGHNT and YENEEA. The chain's CDR3 is CASSLLSGENYEQYF. DNA of the CDR3: TGTGCCAGCAGCTTACTTAGCGGGGAAAACTACGAGCAGTACTTC.

The rearrangement links TRBV11-2 to TRBJ2-6; weak D call: TRBD1 (5 bases). Looked up from germline, CDR1 is SGHAT and CDR2 is FQNNGV. The V and J ends lost 6 bases and 4 bases respectively, with 16 bases between them. The CDR3 is 16 residues long. CDR3 sequence reads: CASRGQGWSGANVLTF. In DNA, the CDR3 is TGTGCCAGCAGAGGGCAGGGCTGGTCCGGGGCCAACGTCCTGACTTTC. Using reference TRBV11-2 and TRBJ2-6 for the parts outside the CDR3, the full variable domain is EAGVAQSPRYKIIEKRQSVAFWCNPISGHATLYWYQQILGQGPKLLIQFQNNGVVDDSQLPKDRFSAERLKGVDSTLKIQPAKLEDSAVYLCASRGQGWSGANVLTFGAGSRLTVL.

The J gene is TRBJ2-3, the V gene TRBV7-2; 7 bases match TRBD2. Germline V gene sequence: CDR1 SGHTA, CDR2 FQGNSA. CDR3 length equals 16 residues. V dropped 1 base and J dropped 7; count of bases not matched to a gene: 11. DNA of the CDR3: TGTGCCAGCAGCTTAGATGGCGGGAGTAGGAGGAATACGCAGTATTTT. Its translation: CASSLDGGSRRNTQYF.

The rearrangement uses TRBV18 and TRBJ1-1; possible D gene TRBD1, 5 bases. This CDR3 comprises 15 residues. Trimming removed 0 bases from V and 2 bases from J, with 10 bases in between. Germline V gives CDR1 KGHSH, CDR2 LQKENI. The CDR3: CASSPPAGINTEAFF. CDR3 nucleotides: TGTGCCAGCTCACCACCGGCAGGGATTAACACTGAAGCTTTCTTT.

This clone has just one count. V usage is TRBV5-6 and J usage is TRBJ2-1, with TRBD2 matching 7 bases. Germline CDR1 SGHDT, CDR2 YYEEEE. V was clipped by 2 bases and J by 0 bases; unmatched bases: 2. The CDR3 covers 15 residues. The CDR3 sequence is CASSFWTSSYNEQFF. The CDR3 DNA is TGTGCCAGCAGCTTTTGGACTAGCTCCTACAATGAGCAGTTCTTC.

The rearrangement links TRBV4-1 to TRBJ1-1, with no clear D. The CDR3 covers 14 residues. V lost 4 bases and J lost 1, with 10 bases in between. Germline V CDR1 and CDR2: MGHRA, YSYEKL. For the CDR3, the DNA is TGCGCCAGCAGCCCGGAGCTAGCGAACACTGAAGCTTTCTTT. Translating gives CASSPELANTEAFF.

The DNA for the CDR3 is TGTGCCAGCACCAGGGGTGGCTATGGCTACACCTTC. It is translated as CASTRGGYGYTF. This chain connects TRBV28 to TRBJ1-2; D might be TRBD1 (6 bases). Germline CDR1 MDHEN, CDR2 SYDVKM. Trimming removed 7 bases from V and 4 bases from J, with 10 bases in between. The CDR3 totals 12 residues.